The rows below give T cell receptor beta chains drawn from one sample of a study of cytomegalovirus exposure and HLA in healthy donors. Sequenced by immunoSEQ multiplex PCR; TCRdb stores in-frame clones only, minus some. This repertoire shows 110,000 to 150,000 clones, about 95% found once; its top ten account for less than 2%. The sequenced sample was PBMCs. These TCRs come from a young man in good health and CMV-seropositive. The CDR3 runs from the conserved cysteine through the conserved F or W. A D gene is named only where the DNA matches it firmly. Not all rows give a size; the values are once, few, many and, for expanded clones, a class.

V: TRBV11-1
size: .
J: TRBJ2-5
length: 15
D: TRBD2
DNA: TGTGCCAGCAGCTTAGAGGGCGGGAGGTTGGAGACCCAGTACTTC
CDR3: CASSLEGGRLETQYF

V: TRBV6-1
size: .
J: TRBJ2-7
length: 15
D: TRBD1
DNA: TGTGCCAGCAGTGCCCGACAGGGCCAAGTTCGGGAGCAGTACTTC
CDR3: CASSARQGQVREQYF

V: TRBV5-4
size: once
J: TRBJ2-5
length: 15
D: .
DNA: TGTGCCAGCAGCACAGGGAACAGGGTGGTGGAGACCCAGTACTTC
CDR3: CASSTGNRVVETQYF

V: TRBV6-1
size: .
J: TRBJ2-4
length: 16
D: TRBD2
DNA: TGTGCCAGCAGTGAAGTGACTAGCGGGGGCAAAAACATTCAGTACTTC
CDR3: CASSEVTSGGKNIQYF

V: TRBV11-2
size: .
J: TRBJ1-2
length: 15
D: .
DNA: TGTGCCAGCAGCGACCGCCTCGGGACTTACTATGGCTACACCTTC
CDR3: CASSDRLGTYYGYTF

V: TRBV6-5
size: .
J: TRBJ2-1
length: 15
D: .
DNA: TGTGCCAGCAGTGCGCGACTAGTTCCCGGATATGAGCAGTTCTTC
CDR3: CASSARLVPGYEQFF

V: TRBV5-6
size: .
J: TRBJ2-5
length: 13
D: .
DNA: TGTGCCAGCAGCTTGAGCAGGGGCGAGACCCAGTACTTC
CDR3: CASSLSRGETQYF

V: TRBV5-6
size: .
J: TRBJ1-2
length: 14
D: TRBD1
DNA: TGTGCCAGCAGGGGCAGACAGGGACTTTATGGCTACACCTTC
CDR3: CASRGRQGLYGYTF

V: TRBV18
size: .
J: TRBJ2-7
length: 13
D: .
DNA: TGTGCCAGCTCACGGACAGCAACCTACGAGCAGTACTTC
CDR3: CASSRTATYEQYF

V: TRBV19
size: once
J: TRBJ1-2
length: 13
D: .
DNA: TGTGCCAGTAGTTACCGGATCCATCGGGACTACACCTTC
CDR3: CASSYRIHRDYTF

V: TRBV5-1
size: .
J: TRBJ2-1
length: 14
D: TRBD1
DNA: TGCGCCAGCAGCAAAGGGACAGGGGGGAATGAGCAGTTCTTC
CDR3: CASSKGTGGNEQFF

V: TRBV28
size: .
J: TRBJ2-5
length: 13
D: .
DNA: TGTGCCAGCAGGTTTGGGGCTGGGGAGACCCAGTACTTC
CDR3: CASRFGAGETQYF

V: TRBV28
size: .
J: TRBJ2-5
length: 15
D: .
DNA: TGTGCCAGCAGACCAAGACCCATATCCGGGGAGACCCAGTACTTC
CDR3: CASRPRPISGETQYF